One T cell receptor (beta chain) is described in this entry. Its specificity is unknown. The entry originates in a study of T cells in localized non-small cell lung cancer. Study findings and constraints: Because only a single region of the tumor was sequenced, heterogeneity remains possible. Tumor trailed uninvolved adjacent lung in T cell clonality, which peaked there. For the top 100 tumor clones, a median roughly 56 also appeared in adjacent lung.

Generated by immunoSEQ multiplex PCR, the TCRdb table keeps only in-frame clones and is missing some. The sample includes about 19,000 clones, around 93% of them seen just once. Germline CDR1 and CDR2: SGHAT and FQNNGV. This CDR3 has 14 residues. V was trimmed by 1 base and J by 5 bases, leaving 11 bases between them. Source: peripheral blood, taken before any cancer treatment. This chain uses TRBV11-2 with TRBJ1-1; maybe TRBD1 (5 bases). This receptor was identified in a woman aged 40 to 75 with stage I lung adenocarcinoma. The CDR3 reads CASSLGGVKTEAFF. The CDR3 DNA follows: TGTGCCAGCAGCTTAGGGGGGGTAAAGACTGAAGCTTTCTTT. The full variable domain, with the rest looked up from reference TRBV11-2 and TRBJ1-1, is EAGVAQSPRYKIIEKRQSVAFWCNPISGHATLYWYQQILGQGPKLLIQFQNNGVVDDSQLPKDRFSAERLKGVDSTLKIQPAKLEDSAVYLCASSLGGVKTEAFFGQGTRLTVV.